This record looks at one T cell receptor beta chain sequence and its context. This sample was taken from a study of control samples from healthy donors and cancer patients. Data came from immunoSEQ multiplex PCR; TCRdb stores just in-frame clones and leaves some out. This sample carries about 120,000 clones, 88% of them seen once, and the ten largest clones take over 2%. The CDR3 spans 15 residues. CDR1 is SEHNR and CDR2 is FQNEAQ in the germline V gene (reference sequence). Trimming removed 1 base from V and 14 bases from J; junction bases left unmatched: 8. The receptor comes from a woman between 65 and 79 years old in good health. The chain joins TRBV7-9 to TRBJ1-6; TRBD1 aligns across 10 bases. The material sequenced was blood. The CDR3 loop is CASSLEPGQGFTLHF. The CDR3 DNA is TGTGCCAGCAGCTTAGAACCGGGACAGGGGTTCACCCTCCACTTT.